This is a list of T cell receptor beta chains from one sample in a study of blood T cell repertoires in COVID-19. Generated by immunoSEQ multiplex PCR, the TCRdb table keeps only in-frame clones and is missing some. The table lists under 150,000 clones, around 78% of them singletons. Sequenced sample: peripheral blood. The receptors originated from a young man with acute or convalescent COVID-19. CDR3s leave out the opening cysteine and the closing phenylalanine or tryptophan. A D gene is named only where the DNA matches it firmly. A row's size may be missing; if present it is once, few, many or a size class.

clone_size	d_call	v_call	j_call	cdr3_aa
NA	NA	TRBV4-2	TRBJ1-2	ASSQDQFEGGYGYT
NA	NA	TRBV12-3/TRBV12-4	TRBJ1-3	ASRIYGTIY
NA	TRBD1	TRBV2	TRBJ1-2	ASSFDRGYYGYT
NA	NA	TRBV12-3/TRBV12-4	TRBJ1-1	ASSLIRNTEAF
NA	NA	TRBV7-3	TRBJ1-1	ASSPTGDTEAF
NA	NA	TRBV9	TRBJ1-2	ASSPRREGPAGYT
NA	TRBD1	TRBV2	TRBJ2-1	ASRGQGGYNEQF
NA	NA	TRBV5-1	TRBJ2-2	ASSPNALTGELF
NA	NA	TRBV4-2	TRBJ2-6	ASSQDDNSGANVLT
once	NA	TRBV19	TRBJ2-4	ASSMVSYGAKNIQY
NA	TRBD2	TRBV9	TRBJ2-3	ASSVDAGGRDTQY
few	NA	TRBV6-4	TRBJ2-1	ASSTGGGGPNEQF
many	TRBD1	TRBV18	TRBJ1-2	ASSPGQGRAGGYT
NA	NA	TRBV3-1/TRBV3-2	TRBJ2-1	ASSQVAGSYNEQF
NA	NA	TRBV11-1	TRBJ2-2	ASSDINTGELF
NA	TRBD2	TRBV6-5	TRBJ2-3	ASSYSAGGLADTQY
few	TRBD1	TRBV6-5	TRBJ1-1	ASSYATGAAF
NA	TRBD1	TRBV6-4	TRBJ1-6	ASSQTGGESPLH
NA	NA	TRBV4-3	TRBJ1-6	ASSQAAHHNSPLH
NA	TRBD1	TRBV5-4	TRBJ2-1	ASSTGTGAYNEQF
NA	NA	TRBV27	TRBJ2-1	ASSWTNYNEQF
NA	NA	TRBV5-4	TRBJ1-3	ASSGGGIGNTIY
once	TRBD1	TRBV5-1	TRBJ2-3	ASSSGQGGTDTQY